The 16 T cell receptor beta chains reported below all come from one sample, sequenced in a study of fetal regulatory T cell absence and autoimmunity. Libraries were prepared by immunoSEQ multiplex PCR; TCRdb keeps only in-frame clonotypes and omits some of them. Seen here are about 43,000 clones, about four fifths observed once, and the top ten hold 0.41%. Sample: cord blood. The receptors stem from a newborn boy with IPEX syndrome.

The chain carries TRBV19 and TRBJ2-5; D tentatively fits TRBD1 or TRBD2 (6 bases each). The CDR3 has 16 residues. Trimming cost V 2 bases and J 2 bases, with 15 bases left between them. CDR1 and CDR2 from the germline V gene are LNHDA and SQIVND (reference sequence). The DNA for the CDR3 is TGTGCCAGTAGTATATGGGGGGCAAGGGGGCAAGAGACCCAGTACTTC. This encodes CASSIWGARGQETQYF.

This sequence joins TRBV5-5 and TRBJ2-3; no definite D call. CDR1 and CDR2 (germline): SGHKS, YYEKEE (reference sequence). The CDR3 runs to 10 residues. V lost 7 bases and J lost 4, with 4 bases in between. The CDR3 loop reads CASGSDTQYF. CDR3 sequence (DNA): TGTGCCAGCGGTTCAGATACGCAGTATTTT.

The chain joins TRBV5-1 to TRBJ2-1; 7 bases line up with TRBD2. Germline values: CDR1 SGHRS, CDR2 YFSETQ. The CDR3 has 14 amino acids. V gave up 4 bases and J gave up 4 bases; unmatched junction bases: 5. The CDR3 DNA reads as TGCGCCAGCAGCGCGGGACTACTTTACAATGAGCAGTTCTTC. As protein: CASSAGLLYNEQFF.

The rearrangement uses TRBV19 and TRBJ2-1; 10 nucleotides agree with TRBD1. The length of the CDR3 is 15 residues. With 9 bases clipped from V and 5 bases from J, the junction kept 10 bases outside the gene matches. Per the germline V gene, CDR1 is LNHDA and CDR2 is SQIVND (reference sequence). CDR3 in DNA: TGTGCCAGGCGACCCGGTGACAGGGGGCACAATGAGCAGTTCTTC. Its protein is CARRPGDRGHNEQFF.

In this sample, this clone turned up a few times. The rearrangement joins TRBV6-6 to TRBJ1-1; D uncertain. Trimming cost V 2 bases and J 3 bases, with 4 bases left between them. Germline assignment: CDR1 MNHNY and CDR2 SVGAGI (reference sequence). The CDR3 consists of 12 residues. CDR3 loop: CASSYRDTEAFF. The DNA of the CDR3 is TGTGCCAGCAGTTACAGGGACACTGAAGCTTTCTTT.

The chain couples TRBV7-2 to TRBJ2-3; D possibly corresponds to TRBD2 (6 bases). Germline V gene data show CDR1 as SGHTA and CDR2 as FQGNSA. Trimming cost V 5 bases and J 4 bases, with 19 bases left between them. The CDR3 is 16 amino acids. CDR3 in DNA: TGTGCCAGCAGCATTAGAGGGCTAGCGAGCCCAGATACGCAGTATTTT. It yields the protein CASSIRGLASPDTQYF.

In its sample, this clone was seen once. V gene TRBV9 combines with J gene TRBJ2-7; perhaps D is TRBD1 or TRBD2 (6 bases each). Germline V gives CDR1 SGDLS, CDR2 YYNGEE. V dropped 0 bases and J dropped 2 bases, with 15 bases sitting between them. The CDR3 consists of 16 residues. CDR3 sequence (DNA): TGTGCCAGCAGCGTAGCTGAGAGGGGGGCCCCCTACGAGCAGTACTTC. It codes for CASSVAERGAPYEQYF.

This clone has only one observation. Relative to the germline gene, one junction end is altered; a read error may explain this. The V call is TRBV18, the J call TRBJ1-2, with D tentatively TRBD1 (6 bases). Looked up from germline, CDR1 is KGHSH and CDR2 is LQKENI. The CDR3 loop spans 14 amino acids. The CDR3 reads CASSSPGGIEHYTF. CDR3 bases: TGTGCCAGCTCATCACCGGGGGGCATTGAACACTACACCTTC.

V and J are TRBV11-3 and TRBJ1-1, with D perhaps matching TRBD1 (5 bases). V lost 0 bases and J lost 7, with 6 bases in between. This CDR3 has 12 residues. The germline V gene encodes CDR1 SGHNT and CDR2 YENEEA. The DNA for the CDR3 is TGTGCCAGCAGCTTAGATGACAGTGAAGCTTTCTTT. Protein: CASSLDDSEAFF.

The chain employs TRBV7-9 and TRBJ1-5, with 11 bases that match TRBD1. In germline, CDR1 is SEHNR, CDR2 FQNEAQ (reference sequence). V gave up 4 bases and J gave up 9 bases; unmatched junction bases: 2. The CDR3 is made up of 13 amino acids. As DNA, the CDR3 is TGTGCCAGCAGCTGGACAGGGGGCGCGCCCCAGCATTTT. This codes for CASSWTGGAPQHF.

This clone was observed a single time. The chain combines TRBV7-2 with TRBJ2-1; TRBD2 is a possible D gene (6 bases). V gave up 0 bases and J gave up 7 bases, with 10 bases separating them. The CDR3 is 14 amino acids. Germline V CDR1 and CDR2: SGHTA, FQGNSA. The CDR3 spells CASSLAGGRNEQFF. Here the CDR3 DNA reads TGTGCCAGCAGCTTAGCGGGAGGTAGGAATGAGCAGTTCTTC.

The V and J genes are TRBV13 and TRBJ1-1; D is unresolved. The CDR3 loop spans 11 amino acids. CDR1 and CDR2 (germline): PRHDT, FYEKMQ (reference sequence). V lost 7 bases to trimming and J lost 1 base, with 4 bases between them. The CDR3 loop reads CASMENTEAFF. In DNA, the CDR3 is TGTGCCAGCATGGAGAACACTGAAGCTTTCTTT.

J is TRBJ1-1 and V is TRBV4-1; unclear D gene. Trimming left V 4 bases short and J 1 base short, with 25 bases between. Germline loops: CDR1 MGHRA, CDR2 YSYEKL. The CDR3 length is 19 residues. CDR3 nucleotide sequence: TGCGCCAGCAGCCTCCCCCGGGGAAGGGAGAGGAAGGCGAACACTGAAGCTTTCTTT. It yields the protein CASSLPRGRERKANTEAFF.

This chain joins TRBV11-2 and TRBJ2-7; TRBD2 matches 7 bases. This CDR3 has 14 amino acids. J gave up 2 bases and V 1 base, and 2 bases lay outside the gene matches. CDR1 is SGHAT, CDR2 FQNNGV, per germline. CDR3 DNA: TGTGCCAGCAGCTTAGGGCTAGCGGCCTACGAGCAGTACTTC. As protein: CASSLGLAAYEQYF.

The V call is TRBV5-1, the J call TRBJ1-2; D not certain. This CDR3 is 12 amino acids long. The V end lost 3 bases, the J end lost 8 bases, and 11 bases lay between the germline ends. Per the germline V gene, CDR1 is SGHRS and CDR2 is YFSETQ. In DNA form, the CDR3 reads TGCGCCAGCAGCTCCGACCGAGGGGGCTACACCTTC. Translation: CASSSDRGGYTF.

The DNA of the CDR3 is TGTGCCAGCAGCGCGTTAGGTAATTCACCCCTCCACTTT. The encoded protein is CASSALGNSPLHF. This chain connects TRBV9 to TRBJ1-6; D not resolved. The germline V gene has CDR1 SGDLS and CDR2 YYNGEE. The CDR3 covers 13 residues. V shed 3 bases and J shed 6 bases, with 7 bases lying between them. Variable domain in full (rest from reference TRBV9 and TRBJ1-6): DSGVTQTPKHLITATGQRVTLRCSPRSGDLSVYWYQQSLDQGLQFLIQYYNGEERAKGNILERFSAQQFPDLHSELNLSSLELGDSALYFCASSALGNSPLHFGNGTRLTVT.